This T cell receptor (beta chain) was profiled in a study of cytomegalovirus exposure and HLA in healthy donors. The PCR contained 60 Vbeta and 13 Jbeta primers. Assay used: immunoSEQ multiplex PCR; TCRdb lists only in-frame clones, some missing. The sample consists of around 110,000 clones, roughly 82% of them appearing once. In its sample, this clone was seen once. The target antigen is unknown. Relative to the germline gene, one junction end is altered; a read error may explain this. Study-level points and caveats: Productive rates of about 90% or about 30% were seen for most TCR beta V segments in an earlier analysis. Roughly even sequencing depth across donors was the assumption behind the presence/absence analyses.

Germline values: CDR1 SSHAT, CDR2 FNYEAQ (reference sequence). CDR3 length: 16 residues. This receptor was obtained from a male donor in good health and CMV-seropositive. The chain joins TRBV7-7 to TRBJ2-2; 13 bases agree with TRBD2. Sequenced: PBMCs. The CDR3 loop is CASSRTSGGESGELFF. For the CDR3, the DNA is TGTGCTAGCAGCCGGACTAGCGGGGGCGAGTCCGGGGAGCTGTTTTTT. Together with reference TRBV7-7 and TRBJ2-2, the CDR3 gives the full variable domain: GAGVSQSPRYKVTKRGQDVTLRCDPISSHATLYWYQQALGQGPEFLTYFNYEAQPDKSGLPSDRFSAERPEGSISTLTIQRTEQRDSAMYRCASSRTSGGESGELFFGEGSRLTVL.